The 18 T cell receptor beta chains below were found in one sample sequenced in a study of early T cells in non-severe SARS-CoV-2 infection. One entry per CDR3 protein, called by TCRdb with MiXCR from the 5' RACE reads. The sample comprises about 50,000 distinct CDR3 sequences, roughly 10% of which are singletons, and approximately 5.4% rests with the top ten. The sequenced sample was whole blood, obtained at baseline. The receptors shown here come from an adult who was a healthcare worker with PCR-confirmed SARS-CoV-2 infection or an uninfected control (not recorded which).

This clonotype was observed a few times. This chain connects TRBV29-1 to TRBJ1-1, with D perhaps matching TRBD1 (5 bases). CDR3 size: 14 residues. Trimming stripped 7 bases from V and 4 bases from J, with 19 bases between. Germline V gene data show CDR1 as SQVTM and CDR2 as ANQGSEA. The CDR3, as DNA: TGCAGCGCCGCTCGGGGCCCCCCAAGCACTGAAGCTTTCTTT. Residues: CSAARGPPSTEAFF.

The chain links TRBV11-2 to TRBJ2-7, with a weak D call TRBD2 (6 bases). V shed 1 base and J shed 3 bases, with 10 bases lying between them. The CDR3 has 14 residues. Germline V gene lookup returns CDR1 SGHAT and CDR2 FQNNGV. This chain's CDR3 is CASSLAGDDYEQYF. Here the CDR3 DNA reads TGTGCCAGCAGCTTAGCGGGGGACGACTACGAGCAGTACTTC.

This clonotype was seen repeatedly, ten times or more. The chain is built from TRBV19 and TRBJ1-5; weak D call: TRBD1 (6 bases). The germline V gene encodes CDR1 LNHDA and CDR2 SQIVND (reference sequence). The CDR3 runs 16 residues. V was shortened by 6 bases and J by 6 bases, with 21 bases between the two germline ends. The CDR3 DNA sequence: TGTGCCAGTAGCAACTACGGGACACAACCCACTCAGCCCCAGCATTTT. Translated: CASSNYGTQPTQPQHF.

In its sample, this clonotype was seen a few times. This sequence joins TRBV20-1 and TRBJ2-5; 9 bases align to TRBD2. Germline values: CDR1 DFQATT, CDR2 SNEGSKA (reference sequence). The V gene end was trimmed by 1 base and the J gene end by 0 bases; junction bases not matched to a gene: 6. The CDR3 contains 16 residues. CDR3: CSARGPPSGDQETQYF. CDR3 DNA: TGCAGTGCTAGAGGACCCCCTAGCGGGGACCAAGAGACCCAGTACTTC.

The V call is TRBV10-3, the J call TRBJ2-3, with D perhaps TRBD1 or TRBD2 (7 bases each). Trimming cost V 8 bases and J 1 base, with 19 bases left between them. From germline, CDR1 is ENHRY and CDR2 SYGVKD. CDR3 size: 16 residues. Here the CDR3 DNA reads TGTGCCATCGGGGGGGTTACCGGGACAGGCACAGATACGCAGTATTTT. It is translated as CAIGGVTGTGTDTQYF.

This clonotype was detected many times. V and J are TRBV11-2 and TRBJ2-2; no reliable D call. Trimming stripped 4 bases from V and 6 bases from J, with 12 bases between. The CDR3 has 14 amino acids. Germline V gene data show CDR1 as SGHAT and CDR2 as FQNNGV. As DNA, the CDR3 is TGTGCCAGCAGCTCCCCCACTCGGGCCGGGGAGCTGTTTTTT. It encodes CASSSPTRAGELFF.

This clonotype was counted ten times or more. This rearrangement joins TRBV11-2 to TRBJ1-5; D ambiguous. CDR3 length equals 13 residues. The V end was cut by 2 bases, the J end by 6 bases, with 8 bases between. CDR1 and CDR2 (germline): SGHAT, FQNNGV. The CDR3 DNA sequence: TGTGCCAGCAGCTTAAGTCGGGGTCAGCCCCAGCATTTT. The encoded protein is CASSLSRGQPQHF. The full variable domain, its missing parts supplied by reference TRBV11-2 and TRBJ1-5, is EAGVAQSPRYKIIEKRQSVAFWCNPISGHATLYWYQQILGQGPKLLIQFQNNGVVDDSQLPKDRFSAERLKGVDSTLKIQPAKLEDSAVYLCASSLSRGQPQHFGDGTRLSIL.

This clonotype was picked up a small number of times. The genes are TRBV16 and TRBJ1-1, with 7 nucleotides matching TRBD1. Unmatched junction bases numbered 4, after V lost 2 bases and J lost 4 bases. The CDR3 spans 14 residues. Germline loops: CDR1 KGHSY, CDR2 FQNENV. DNA of the CDR3: TGTGCCAGCAGCCAACAGGGGGATGGCACTGAAGCTTTCTTT. It encodes CASSQQGDGTEAFF.

This clonotype was seen many times. The CDR3, as DNA: TGTGCCAGCAGCTCCGGGCACCACGAGCAGTACTTC. Amino acid sequence: CASSSGHHEQYF. The rearrangement uses TRBV28 and TRBJ2-7, with D uncertain. V lost 6 bases to trimming and J lost 5 bases, with 11 bases between them. Germline-derived CDR1 and CDR2 are MDHEN and SYDVKM. The CDR3 is made up of 12 amino acids.

Many counts were recorded for this clonotype. The chain couples TRBV7-3 to TRBJ1-1; D ambiguous. Trimming took off 1 base at V and 1 base at J, with 4 bases between the two ends. Germline CDR1 reads SGHTA; CDR2 reads FQGTGA. There are 13 residues in the CDR3. CDR3 protein: CASSLMGNTEAFF. CDR3 bases: TGTGCCAGCAGCTTAATGGGGAACACTGAAGCTTTCTTT.

In this sample, this clonotype turned up many times. This chain connects TRBV10-3 to TRBJ2-1, with TRBD1 matching 7 bases. Germline V gene lookup returns CDR1 ENHRY and CDR2 SYGVKD. The CDR3 totals 14 residues. V lost 6 bases, J lost 0 bases, and 2 bases stayed unmatched. The CDR3 sequence is CAISRDSSYNEQFF. DNA for the CDR3: TGTGCCATCAGCCGGGACAGCTCCTACAATGAGCAGTTCTTC.

The table lists this clonotype with many counts. The chain employs TRBV30 and TRBJ2-6; D gene ambiguous. CDR3 length: 13 residues. The V end was cut by 0 bases, the J end by 3 bases, with 3 bases between. The V gene's germline CDR1 is GTSNPN and CDR2 SVGIG (reference sequence). The CDR3: CAWSVFGANVLTF. The CDR3 coding sequence is TGTGCCTGGAGTGTGTTTGGGGCCAACGTCCTGACTTTC.

The CDR3 here is CARQAGFLAETQYF. The CDR3 coding sequence is TGTGCCAGGCAGGCGGGATTCCTGGCCGAGACCCAGTACTTC. The J gene is TRBJ2-5, the V gene TRBV7-2; a possible D gene is TRBD2 (6 bases). Trimming stripped 9 bases from V and 5 bases from J, with 19 bases between. CDR3 size: 14 residues. The germline V gene has CDR1 SGHTA and CDR2 FQGNSA.

This clonotype was counted between two and nine times. This sequence joins TRBV6-2 or TRBV6-3 and TRBJ2-7; TRBD2 is a possible D gene (5 bases). Germline lookup yields CDR1 MNHEY and CDR2 SVGEGT. The CDR3 length is 13 residues. V lost 2 bases to trimming and J lost 4 bases, with 9 bases between them. Here the CDR3 reads CASSYLREYEQYF. CDR3 bases: TGTGCCAGCAGTTACCTTCGGGAATACGAGCAGTACTTC.

By sample share, this clonotype is medium-sized. The CDR3 coding sequence is TGTGCCAGCAGCGTAGGGAATGGCCTGCAAGAGACCCAGTACTTC. It yields the protein CASSVGNGLQETQYF. This sequence joins TRBV7-6 and TRBJ2-5; D gene ambiguous. Germline CDR1 and CDR2: SGHVS and FNYEAQ. This CDR3 spans 15 amino acids. Trimming removed 5 bases at V and 2 bases at J, with 15 bases between. Full variable domain (rest looked up from reference TRBV7-6 and TRBJ2-5): GAGVSQSPRYKVTKRGQDVALRCDPISGHVSLYWYRQALGQGPEFLTYFNYEAQQDKSGLPNDRFSAERPEGSISTLTIQRTEQRDSAMYRCASSVGNGLQETQYFGPGTRLLVL.

This clonotype was counted many times. The chain employs TRBV2 and TRBJ2-2, with D possibly being TRBD1 (6 bases). The CDR3 consists of 14 residues. V was clipped by 7 bases and J by 6 bases, with 15 bases between them. The germline V gene has CDR1 SNHLY and CDR2 FYNNEI. The CDR3 DNA reads as TGTGCCAGCACTTGGAACAGGGACGCCGGGGAGCTGTTTTTT. Amino acid sequence: CASTWNRDAGELFF.

There are many counts of this clonotype. Its ends do not fully match the called genes, so a read error is possible. The V call is TRBV4-3, the J call TRBJ2-6, with TRBD2 matching over 7 bases. The V gene's germline CDR1 is LGHNA and CDR2 YSLEER. The CDR3 runs to 16 residues. The CDR3 is CASSQDSGSGANVLIF. As DNA, the CDR3 is TGCGCCAGCAGCCAAGATAGCGGGTCTGGGGCCAACGTCCTGATTTTC.

A few counts support this clonotype. The chain employs TRBV20-1 and TRBJ2-7, with 9 bases matching TRBD1. Germline V gene lookup returns CDR1 DFQATT and CDR2 SNEGSKA (reference sequence). The CDR3 consists of 16 residues. V shed 6 bases and J 2 bases; nucleotides not matched to a gene: 14. This CDR3 reads CSAKHPRDRVTYEQYF. CDR3 nucleotide sequence: TGCAGTGCCAAACACCCGAGGGACAGGGTAACCTACGAGCAGTACTTC.